This is a list of T cell receptor beta chains from one sample in a study of cytomegalovirus exposure and HLA in healthy donors. Only in-frame clones appear in the TCRdb table, and some are missing; sequencing was by immunoSEQ multiplex PCR. The profile shows around 190,000 clones, roughly a tenth of them singletons. Input material: PBMCs. These receptors came from a woman aged 30 to 39 in good health and CMV-seropositive. The CDR3 runs from the conserved cysteine through the conserved F or W. D genes are given only for firm matches. For some rows the clone size is stated as once, few or many, or as a class when expanded; others skip it.

J: TRBJ2-5; D: NA; size: NA; V: TRBV9; CDR3: CASSVVGGPQETQYF; DNA: TGTGCCAGCAGCGTAGTGGGGGGGCCCCAAGAGACCCAGTACTTC
J: TRBJ2-7; D: TRBD2; size: few; V: TRBV9; CDR3: CASSPGSGTAVYEQYF; DNA: TGTGCCAGCAGCCCGGGGAGCGGGACGGCGGTCTACGAGCAGTACTTC
J: TRBJ1-2; D: NA; size: NA; V: TRBV19; CDR3: CASSFRTDLYGYTF; DNA: TGTGCCAGTAGTTTTAGGACAGATCTCTATGGCTACACCTTC
J: TRBJ2-5; D: TRBD2; size: few; V: TRBV7-6; CDR3: CASSLGGTNQETQYF; DNA: TGTGCCAGCAGCTTAGGCGGGACTAATCAAGAGACCCAGTACTTC
J: TRBJ2-7; D: NA; size: few; V: TRBV27; CDR3: CAMRCGTPCEQYF; DNA: TGTGCCATGAGATGTGGTACTCCCTGCGAGCAGTACTTC
J: TRBJ2-6; D: NA; size: few; V: TRBV7-3; CDR3: CASSPTPLYGANVLTF; DNA: TGTGCCAGCAGCCCGACTCCTCTTTATGGGGCCAACGTCCTGACTTTC
J: TRBJ2-3; D: NA; size: NA; V: TRBV21-1; CDR3: CASSYPCVTSGMITDTQYF; DNA: NA
J: TRBJ2-3; D: TRBD1; size: NA; V: TRBV19; CDR3: CATRDRVGTDTQYF; DNA: TGTGCCACCAGGGACAGGGTTGGCACAGATACGCAGTATTTT
J: TRBJ2-1; D: NA; size: NA; V: TRBV10-1; CDR3: CASSAREYPYNEQFF; DNA: TGCGCCAGCAGTGCCCGGGAGTACCCCTACAATGAGCAGTTCTTC
J: TRBJ2-7; D: NA; size: NA; V: TRBV7-2; CDR3: CASSLGGTRSSYEQYF; DNA: TGTGCCAGCAGCTTAGGAGGGACAAGAAGCTCCTACGAGCAGTACTTC
J: TRBJ1-4; D: TRBD1; size: few; V: TRBV29-1; CDR3: CSVASGTGNEKLFF; DNA: TGCAGCGTTGCCTCCGGGACAGGGAATGAAAAACTGTTTTTT
J: TRBJ1-2; D: TRBD1; size: few; V: TRBV14; CDR3: CASSPLDRNNYGYTF; DNA: TGTGCCAGCAGCCCATTGGACAGGAATAACTATGGCTACACCTTC
J: TRBJ1-5; D: NA; size: few; V: TRBV5-6; CDR3: CDSSLGGQPQHF; DNA: TGTGACAGCAGCTTGGGCGGACAGCCCCAGCATTTT
J: TRBJ2-1; D: TRBD2; size: few; V: TRBV29-1; CDR3: CSVEGTSGSFGYNEQFF; DNA: TGCAGCGTTGAAGGGACTAGCGGGAGTTTTGGATACAATGAGCAGTTCTTC
J: TRBJ2-7; D: TRBD1; size: few; V: TRBV10-1; CDR3: CASSETGNHEQYF; DNA: TGCGCCAGCAGCGAGACAGGGAACCACGAGCAGTACTTC
J: TRBJ1-5; D: NA; size: NA; V: TRBV10-3; CDR3: CAISAGDNQPQHF; DNA: TGTGCCATCAGTGCAGGGGACAATCAGCCCCAGCATTTT
J: TRBJ2-2; D: NA; size: NA; V: TRBV19; CDR3: CASSIQERDGEHGELFF; DNA: TGTGCCAGTAGTATACAGGAACGCGACGGGGAACACGGGGAGCTGTTTTTT
J: TRBJ2-1; D: TRBD1; size: few; V: TRBV29-1; CDR3: CSVGDRGNEQFF; DNA: TGCAGCGTTGGAGACAGGGGCAATGAGCAGTTCTTC
J: TRBJ2-5; D: NA; size: few; V: TRBV19; CDR3: CASSMRETQYF; DNA: TGTGCCAGTAGTATGAGAGAGACCCAGTACTTC
J: TRBJ1-6; D: NA; size: NA; V: TRBV13; CDR3: CASSSTGGLQGDITSNSPLHF; DNA: TGTGCCAGCAGCTCAACGGGCGGTCTTCAAGGGGACATAACTTCTAATTCACCCCTCCACTTT
J: TRBJ2-6; D: NA; size: NA; V: TRBV5-1; CDR3: CASSHGGSGANVLTF; DNA: TGCGCCAGCAGTCACGGAGGGTCTGGGGCCAACGTCCTGACTTTC
J: TRBJ1-6; D: NA; size: few; V: TRBV5-1; CDR3: CASSLWQVRENSPLHF; DNA: TGCGCCAGCAGCTTGTGGCAGGTTCGGGAGAATTCACCCCTCCACTTT
J: TRBJ2-1; D: TRBD1; size: NA; V: TRBV5-1; CDR3: CASSLTGQGTYNEQFF; DNA: TGCGCCAGCAGCTTGACAGGACAGGGAACGTACAATGAGCAGTTCTTC
J: TRBJ2-5; D: NA; size: NA; V: TRBV19; CDR3: CASSDRDMETQYF; DNA: TGTGCCAGTAGTGACCGGGACATGGAGACCCAGTACTTC
J: TRBJ1-2; D: NA; size: NA; V: TRBV5-1; CDR3: CASSLEAGAPYGYTF; DNA: TGCGCCAGCAGCTTGGAGGCAGGGGCACCCTATGGCTACACCTTC
J: TRBJ1-1; D: NA; size: few; V: TRBV5-6; CDR3: CASSWEEDAFF; DNA: TGTGCCAGCAGTTGGGAGGAGGACGCTTTCTTT
J: TRBJ2-3; D: TRBD1; size: NA; V: TRBV5-4; CDR3: CASSLVPGTGGADTQYF; DNA: TGTGCCAGCAGCTTGGTCCCCGGGACAGGGGGTGCAGATACGCAGTATTTT
J: TRBJ2-7; D: TRBD1; size: NA; V: TRBV5-1; CDR3: CASSWDSFDSGYEQYF; DNA: TGCGCCAGCAGCTGGGACAGCTTTGATTCGGGCTACGAGCAGTACTTC
J: TRBJ2-3; D: NA; size: NA; V: TRBV2; CDR3: CASSENRLGTDTQYF; DNA: TGTGCCAGCAGTGAAAACAGATTGGGCACAGATACGCAGTATTTT
J: TRBJ1-2; D: TRBD1; size: few; V: TRBV7-2; CDR3: CASSLKGVPGGAPGGYTF; DNA: TGTGCCAGCAGCTTAAAGGGGGTTCCAGGGGGCGCTCCGGGGGGCTACACCTTC
J: TRBJ1-2; D: NA; size: NA; V: TRBV2; CDR3: CARSVSGGYTF; DNA: TGTGCCAGAAGTGTGTCAGGTGGCTACACCTTC
J: TRBJ2-1; D: TRBD2; size: NA; V: TRBV29-1; CDR3: CSVAPRGYDRRTSTEQFF; DNA: TGCAGCGTTGCCCCGAGGGGCTACGACAGGAGGACTAGCACTGAGCAGTTCTTC
J: TRBJ2-5; D: NA; size: NA; V: TRBV11-2; CDR3: CASTPTSLQETQYF; DNA: TGTGCCAGCACCCCTACCTCACTCCAAGAGACCCAGTACTTC
J: TRBJ2-2; D: NA; size: NA; V: TRBV5-1; CDR3: CASMLYGLAPNTGELFF; DNA: TGCGCCAGCATGCTATACGGTCTAGCGCCAAACACCGGGGAGCTGTTTTTT
J: TRBJ2-7; D: NA; size: few; V: TRBV29-1; CDR3: CSVEVAETGGIYEQYF; DNA: TGCAGCGTTGAAGTGGCGGAGACGGGGGGCATCTACGAGCAGTACTTC
J: TRBJ2-6; D: TRBD2; size: NA; V: TRBV18; CDR3: CASSPPGGRLPGANVLTF; DNA: TGTGCCAGCTCACCACCGGGCGGGAGACTCCCTGGGGCCAACGTCCTGACTTTC
J: TRBJ2-7; D: TRBD1; size: NA; V: TRBV6-1; CDR3: CASSPNWTGTDEQYF; DNA: TGTGCCAGCAGTCCAAATTGGACAGGTACAGACGAGCAGTACTTC
J: TRBJ1-2; D: TRBD1; size: few; V: TRBV6-6; CDR3: CASSWTGGERSF; DNA: TGTGCCAGCAGCTGGACAGGGGGCGAAAGATCCTTC
J: TRBJ2-3; D: TRBD2; size: NA; V: TRBV5-4; CDR3: CASSPRSGSKDTQYF; DNA: TGTGCCAGCAGCCCTCGTAGCGGGAGTAAAGATACGCAGTATTTT
J: TRBJ1-2; D: TRBD1; size: few; V: TRBV5-4; CDR3: CASSNRDRVFSDGYTF; DNA: TGTGCCAGCAGCAACCGGGACAGGGTTTTCTCAGATGGCTACACCTTC
J: TRBJ2-5; D: TRBD1; size: NA; V: TRBV15; CDR3: CATSQTGRGTQYF; DNA: TGTGCCACCAGCCAGACAGGGCGAGGGACCCAGTACTTC
J: TRBJ1-1; D: NA; size: NA; V: TRBV7-9; CDR3: CASSLVEVPKAFF; DNA: TGTGCCAGCAGCTTAGTGGAGGTACCCAAAGCTTTCTTT
J: TRBJ2-7; D: NA; size: few; V: TRBV11-2; CDR3: CASSLPRGYEQYF; DNA: TGTGCCAGCAGCCTACCCCGGGGCTACGAGCAGTACTTC
J: TRBJ1-2; D: NA; size: few; V: TRBV11-2; CDR3: CASSLQVRPAEGYTF; DNA: TGTGCCAGCAGCTTACAGGTTCGGCCAGCGGAGGGCTACACCTTC